What follows are 28 T cell receptor beta chains derived from one specimen sequenced in a study of blood T cells in healthy people across ages. The second PCR ran about 6 to 12 cycles with a sample-barcoded 5' primer and J-beta primers. TCRdb re-derived calls from the 5' RACE reads in MiXCR, one entry per CDR3 protein. The sample shows over a million distinct CDR3 sequences, less than 50% of them seen only once. Sequencing was carried out using blood. These receptor sequences come from a woman aged 60 to 75 in good health.

V and J are TRBV7-9 and TRBJ2-1; TRBD1 aligns across 9 bases. The DNA matches TRBJ2-7 better at its end, which makes the J call doubtful. The CDR3 extends over 19 amino acids. In germline, CDR1 is SEHNR, CDR2 FQNEAQ (reference sequence). CDR3 in DNA: TGTGCCAGCAGCCCAGCTCGTTGGGACAGGGACTCTGGACCTGCTGAGCAGTACTTC. It codes for CASSPARWDRDSGPAEQYF.

The count of this clonotype is one. The chain couples TRBV30 to TRBJ1-2; 7 nucleotides align to TRBD1. CDR3 length: 13 residues. The germline CDR1 and CDR2 sequences are GTSNPN and SVGIG (reference sequence). With 4 bases clipped from V and 5 bases from J, the junction kept 7 bases outside the gene matches. The CDR3 loop reads CAWTSTGHYGYTF. In DNA, the CDR3 is TGTGCCTGGACCTCGACAGGGCATTATGGCTACACCTTC.

The rearrangement joins TRBV3-1 to TRBJ1-1; tentatively, D is TRBD1 (6 bases). Germline-derived CDR1 and CDR2 are LGHDT and YNNKEL (reference sequence). Trimming removed 6 bases from V and 2 bases from J, with 19 bases in between. The CDR3 is made up of 16 amino acids. CDR3 in DNA: TGTGCCAGCAGTTCACGCGGGGGGCGCGATAACACTGAAGCTTTCTTT. It specifies CASSSRGGRDNTEAFF.

This rearrangement joins TRBV13 to TRBJ2-7; tentatively, D is TRBD2 (5 bases). The J call is doubtful: the DNA matches TRBJ2-5 better. This CDR3 comprises 16 residues. Germline V gene data show CDR1 as PRHDT and CDR2 as FYEKMQ (reference sequence). The CDR3: CASSLLDEGSQETQYF. CDR3 bases: TGTGCCAGCAGCCTCCTTGACGAGGGCTCCCAAGAGACCCAGTACTTC.

The chain has TRBV5-1 and TRBJ2-3; D is possibly TRBD1 (5 bases). V was cut by 5 bases and J by 9 bases, with 19 bases left in between. This CDR3 is 14 amino acids long. The germline V gene has CDR1 SGHRS and CDR2 YFSETQ. The CDR3 here is CASRSGPQGPTQYF. The CDR3 DNA sequence: TGCGCCAGCAGGTCCGGGCCCCAGGGCCCGACGCAGTATTTT.

This clonotype was seen only once. The DNA of the CDR3 is TGCAGTGCTAGAGATCCTCAGGGGGTCTACGAGCAGTACTTC. As protein: CSARDPQGVYEQYF. The chain couples TRBV20-1 to TRBJ2-5, with 7 bases lining up with TRBD1. The J call may be incorrect, as the DNA end agrees better with TRBJ2-7. The germline gives CDR1 DFQATT, CDR2 SNEGSKA (reference sequence). The CDR3 loop spans 14 amino acids.

This clonotype was seen only a few times. This chain joins TRBV20-1 and TRBJ2-7; D may be TRBD1 (5 bases). The tail of the sequence fits TRBJ2-5 better, so the J call may be wrong. This CDR3 comprises 15 residues. The germline gives CDR1 DFQATT, CDR2 SNEGSKA (reference sequence). CDR3 nucleotides: TGCAGTGCTACTACAGGACAAACTCAAGTGGAGACCCAGTACTTC. Protein product: CSATTGQTQVETQYF.

The gene calls are TRBV7-9 and TRBJ1-2; 8 nucleotides line up with TRBD1. The CDR3 sequence is 14 residues long. V was pared by 0 bases and J by 4 bases, with 1 base of the junction left unmatched. CDR1 is SEHNR and CDR2 is FQNEAQ in the germline V gene (reference sequence). CDR3 nucleotides: TGTGCCAGCAGCTTAGCGGACAGGGCCTATGGCTACACCTTC. It specifies CASSLADRAYGYTF.

This rearrangement joins TRBV7-9 to TRBJ1-1; TRBD1 might be the D (6 bases). The CDR3 has 14 amino acids. CDR1 is SEHNR and CDR2 is FQNEAQ in the germline V gene (reference sequence). V gave up 5 bases and J gave up 11 bases, with 21 bases separating them. CDR3 residues: CASSLGQSRGWAFF. As DNA, the CDR3 is TGTGCCAGCAGCCTTGGACAGTCCCGAGGGTGGGCTTTCTTT.

A few counts support this clonotype. This chain uses TRBV5-1 with TRBJ2-5; 7 nucleotides match TRBD2. Germline values: CDR1 SGHRS, CDR2 YFSETQ. The CDR3 runs to 15 residues. V trimming: 4 bases; J trimming: 3 bases; junction bases outside the gene matches: 9. CDR3 coding DNA: TGCGCCAGCAGCCCGAAACCGGGACTAAAAGAGACCCAGTACTTC. This codes for CASSPKPGLKETQYF.

This clonotype appeared a few times. The rearrangement joins TRBV7-9 to TRBJ1-6; D gene unclear. Germline CDR1 and CDR2: SEHNR and FQNEAQ (reference sequence). CDR3 length: 15 amino acids. Trimming pared 1 base from V and 9 bases from J, leaving 13 bases between. CDR3 nucleotides: TGTGCCAGCAGCTTAGAGGTCGCAGAAATTTCACCCCTCCACTTT. Encoded protein: CASSLEVAEISPLHF.

The rearrangement joins TRBV20-1 to TRBJ1-2, with TRBD1 matching over 7 bases. The germline V gene encodes CDR1 DFQATT and CDR2 SNEGSKA (reference sequence). The V segment lost 5 bases and the J segment 8 bases; nucleotides outside the gene matches: 17. This CDR3 region has 15 residues. The CDR3 loop is CSARSEQGLSWGYTF. The CDR3 DNA sequence: TGCAGTGCTCGTTCGGAACAGGGGCTTTCTTGGGGCTACACCTTC.

Regarding this clonotype: One end of the junction fails to match germline, which may point to a read error. The rearrangement links TRBV20-1 to TRBJ2-3; D possibly corresponds to TRBD1 (6 bases). CDR3 size: 13 residues. Per germline, CDR1 DFQATT and CDR2 SNEGSKA (reference sequence). The CDR3 sequence: CSANRAPTDTRYF. CDR3 DNA: TGCAGTGCTAACAGGGCGCCCACAGATACGCGGTATTTT.

The chain recombines TRBV29-1 with TRBJ1-2, with 8 bases that match TRBD1. CDR1 and CDR2 (germline): SQVTM, ANQGSEA. There are 15 residues in the CDR3. Trimming at V came to 3 bases and at J to 3 bases, leaving 9 bases not matched to a gene. The CDR3 nucleotides read TGCAGCGTTGAGCCCACAGGGGGGGATGACTATGGCTACACCTTC. Its protein is CSVEPTGGDDYGYTF. The variable domain in full, with the rest retrieved from reference TRBV29-1 and TRBJ1-2, is SAVISQKPSRDICQRGTSLTIQCQVDSQVTMMFWYRQQPGQSLTLIATANQGSEATYESGFVIDKFPISRPNLTFSTLTVSNMSPEDSSIYLCSVEPTGGDDYGYTFGSGTRLTVV.

The gene calls are TRBV20-1 and TRBJ2-3; possibly TRBD1 for D (6 bases). This CDR3 comprises 12 residues. CDR1 and CDR2 (germline): DFQATT, SNEGSKA (reference sequence). Trimming stripped 3 bases from V and 6 bases from J, with 10 bases between. DNA of the CDR3: TGCAGTGCTAGTAGGCAGGGGGATACGCAGTATTTT. This encodes CSASRQGDTQYF.

About this clonotype itself: The germline gene is not matched at one end of the junction; a read error may be the cause. This chain connects TRBV5-1 to TRBJ2-3; tentative D call: TRBD1 (5 bases). This CDR3 spans 14 amino acids. The V gene's germline CDR1 is SGHRS and CDR2 YFSETQ. The DNA of the CDR3 is TGCGCCAGCAGCTTCCAGGGATTCACAGGTACGCAGTATTTT. It encodes CASSFQGFTGTQYF.

This clonotype was recorded only once. A much larger clone lies one base from this, so it may be a read error. The genes are TRBV9 and TRBJ2-3; D is possibly TRBD2 (6 bases). Looked up from germline, CDR1 is SGDLS and CDR2 is YYNGEE. Trimming removed 4 bases at V and 8 bases at J, with 17 bases between. CDR3 length: 14 residues. The CDR3 here is CASSKGGGKGTQYF. Written as DNA, the CDR3 is TGTGCCAGCAGCAAGGGCGGAGGGAAGGGTACGCAGTATTTT.

The CDR3 nucleotides are TGCAGTGTAGTTTCCGGGAGTATGAATGGCTACACCTTC. This sequence encodes CSVVSGSMNGYTF. The rearrangement links TRBV20-1 to TRBJ1-2; no reliable D call. The germline V gene has CDR1 DFQATT and CDR2 SNEGSKA (reference sequence). V lost 7 bases and J 6 bases, leaving 18 bases between the germline ends. The CDR3 covers 13 residues.

V gene TRBV28 combines with J gene TRBJ2-1; the match to TRBD2 covers 7 bases. V gave up 5 bases and J gave up 13 bases; unmatched junction bases: 11. This CDR3 spans 13 amino acids. CDR1 and CDR2 (germline): MDHEN, SYDVKM. The CDR3 DNA reads TGTGCCAGCAGTGCCTCCGGGGGGACTTCACAGTTCTTC. As protein: CASSASGGTSQFF. Filled out from reference TRBV28 and TRBJ2-1, the complete variable domain reads DVKVTQSSRYLVKRTGEKVFLECVQDMDHENMFWYRQDPGLGLRLIYFSYDVKMKEKGDIPEGYSVSREKKERFSLILESASTNQTSMYLCASSASGGTSQFFGPGTRLTVL.

This clonotype was found a few times. CDR3 sequence: CASSSHGQGGYNEQFF. The DNA of the CDR3 is TGTGCCAGCAGCTCCCACGGACAGGGGGGGTACAATGAGCAGTTCTTC. V usage is TRBV4-2 and J usage is TRBJ2-1; 10 positions match TRBD1. V trimming: 5 bases; J trimming: 4 bases; junction bases outside the gene matches: 8. The V gene's germline CDR1 is LGHNA and CDR2 YNFKEQ. The CDR3 is 16 amino acids.

This chain joins TRBV2 and TRBJ2-1; 8 bases map to TRBD2. The junction had 4 bases not matched to a gene; V was cut back by 0 bases and J by 6 bases. Germline lookup yields CDR1 SNHLY and CDR2 FYNNEI. The CDR3 spans 15 residues. The CDR3 DNA reads as TGTGCCAGCAGTGAAGCAGCGGGAGAATTCAATGAGCAGTTCTTC. Residues: CASSEAAGEFNEQFF. Looking up the rest from reference TRBV2 and TRBJ2-1 gives the full variable domain: EPEVTQTPSHQVTQMGQEVILRCVPISNHLYFYWYRQILGQKVEFLVSFYNNEISEKSEIFDDQFSVERPDGSNFTLKIRSTKLEDSAMYFCASSEAAGEFNEQFFGPGTRLTVL.

This clonotype came up a few times. The V gene is TRBV28, the J gene TRBJ2-7; D may be TRBD1 or TRBD2 (6 bases each). The V end lost 7 bases, the J end lost 4 bases, and 20 bases lay between the germline ends. This CDR3 comprises 15 residues. From germline, CDR1 is MDHEN and CDR2 SYDVKM. DNA for the CDR3: TGTGCCAGCAACAATAGGGGGGTCGGTAAATACGAGCAGTACTTC. It encodes CASNNRGVGKYEQYF.

The rearrangement joins TRBV15 to TRBJ2-7; 7 nucleotides align to TRBD1. This CDR3 has 17 residues. With 5 bases clipped from V and 3 bases from J, the junction kept 16 bases outside the gene matches. CDR1 and CDR2 (germline): LNHNV, YYDKDF (reference sequence). CDR3: CATSSTKKGQFYYEQYF. The CDR3, as DNA: TGTGCCACCAGCTCGACAAAGAAGGGACAGTTCTACTACGAGCAGTACTTC.

This clonotype came up once. The chain recombines TRBV20-1 with TRBJ2-1; D unresolved. CDR1 is DFQATT and CDR2 is SNEGSKA in the germline V gene (reference sequence). V shed 5 bases and J shed 0 bases, with 8 bases lying between them. CDR3 size: 13 residues. The DNA for the CDR3 is TGCAGTGCTGGCGTAAACTCCTACAATGAGCAGTTCTTC. This codes for CSAGVNSYNEQFF.

The chain couples TRBV6-6 to TRBJ2-1; D is unresolved. Trimming stripped 8 bases from V and 10 bases from J, with 18 bases between. CDR1 and CDR2 (germline): MNHNY, SVGAGI (reference sequence). This CDR3 spans 13 amino acids. The CDR3 here is CASGKGVSYEQFF. Written as DNA, the CDR3 is TGTGCCAGCGGTAAAGGAGTGTCCTACGAGCAGTTCTTC.

The V gene is TRBV7-8, the J gene TRBJ2-1; D is tentatively TRBD1 or TRBD2 (5 bases each). V gave up 4 bases and J gave up 2 bases, with 18 bases separating them. Germline values: CDR1 SGHVS, CDR2 FQNEAQ. This CDR3 has 17 amino acids. DNA of the CDR3: TGTGCCAGCAGCTCCCGGCCCGGGACGGCCACCTACAATGAGCAGTTCTTC. Translated: CASSSRPGTATYNEQFF.

This sequence joins TRBV7-3 and TRBJ2-7, with 7 bases aligning to TRBD1. Germline V gene sequence: CDR1 SGHTA, CDR2 FQGTGA. After removal of 5 bases from V and 10 bases from J, the junction contained 11 bases not matched to a gene. This CDR3 region has 13 residues. The CDR3 protein is CASSLTGLGIQYF. The CDR3 DNA reads TGTGCCAGCAGCCTGACAGGGTTGGGGATTCAGTACTTC.

V and J are TRBV4-1 and TRBJ2-7; 10 positions agree with TRBD2. V lost 0 bases, J lost 2 bases, and 13 bases stayed unmatched. CDR1 is MGHRA, CDR2 YSYEKL, per germline. The CDR3 covers 19 residues. CDR3: CASSQDAGTGTSETYEQYF. The CDR3 DNA follows: TGCGCCAGCAGCCAAGACGCCGGAACCGGGACTAGCGAGACCTACGAGCAGTACTTC.